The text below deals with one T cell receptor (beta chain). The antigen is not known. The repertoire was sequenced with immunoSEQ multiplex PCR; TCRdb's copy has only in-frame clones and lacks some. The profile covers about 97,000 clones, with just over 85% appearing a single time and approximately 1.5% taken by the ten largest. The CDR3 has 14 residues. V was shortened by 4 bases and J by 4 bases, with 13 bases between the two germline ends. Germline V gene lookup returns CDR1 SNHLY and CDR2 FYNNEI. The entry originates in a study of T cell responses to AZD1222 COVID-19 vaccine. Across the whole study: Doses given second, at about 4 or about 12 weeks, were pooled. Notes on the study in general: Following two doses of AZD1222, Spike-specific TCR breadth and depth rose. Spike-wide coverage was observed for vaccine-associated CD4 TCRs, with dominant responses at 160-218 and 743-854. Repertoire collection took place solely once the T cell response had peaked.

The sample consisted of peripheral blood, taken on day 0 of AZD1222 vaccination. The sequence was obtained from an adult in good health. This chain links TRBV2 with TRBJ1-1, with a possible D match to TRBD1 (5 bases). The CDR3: CASSVTGASTEAFF. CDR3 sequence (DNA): TGTGCCAGCAGTGTCACAGGAGCTTCCACTGAAGCTTTCTTT.